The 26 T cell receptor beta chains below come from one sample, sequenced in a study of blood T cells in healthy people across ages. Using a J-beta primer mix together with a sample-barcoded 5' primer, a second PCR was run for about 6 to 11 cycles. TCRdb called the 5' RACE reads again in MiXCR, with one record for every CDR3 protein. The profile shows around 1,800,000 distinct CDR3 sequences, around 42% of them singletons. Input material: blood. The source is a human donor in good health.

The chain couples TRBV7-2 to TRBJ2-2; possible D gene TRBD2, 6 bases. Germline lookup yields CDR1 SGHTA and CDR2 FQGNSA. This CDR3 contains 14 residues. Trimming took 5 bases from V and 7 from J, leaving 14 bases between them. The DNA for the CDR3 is TGTGCCAGCAGCGAACTAGCAAGGGTCGGGGAGCTGTTTTTT. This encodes CASSELARVGELFF.

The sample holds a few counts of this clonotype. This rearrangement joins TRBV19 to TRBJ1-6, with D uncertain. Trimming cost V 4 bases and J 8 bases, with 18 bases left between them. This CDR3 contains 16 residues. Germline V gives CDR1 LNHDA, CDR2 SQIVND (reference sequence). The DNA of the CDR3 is TGTGCCAGTAGTACGTCCCCAGGCGGGGTCTATTCACCCCTCCACTTT. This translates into CASSTSPGGVYSPLHF. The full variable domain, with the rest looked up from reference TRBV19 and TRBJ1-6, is DGGITQSPKYLFRKEGQNVTLSCEQNLNHDAMYWYRQDPGQGLRLIYYSQIVNDFQKGDIAEGYSVSREKKESFPLTVTSAQKNPTAFYLCASSTSPGGVYSPLHFGNGTRLTVT.

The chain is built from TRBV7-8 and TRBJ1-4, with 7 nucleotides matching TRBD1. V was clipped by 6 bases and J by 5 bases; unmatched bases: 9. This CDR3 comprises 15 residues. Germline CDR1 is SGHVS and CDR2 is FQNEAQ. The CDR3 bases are TGTGCCAGCAGACTACGGGACAGTCTAAATGAAAAACTGTTTTTT. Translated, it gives CASRLRDSLNEKLFF.

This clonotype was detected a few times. The CDR3 bases are TGCAGTGCTAGAGATGGGAATTGGGGCACTGAAGCTTTCTTT. This translates into CSARDGNWGTEAFF. V and J are TRBV20-1 and TRBJ1-1; D call uncertain. Trimming took 0 bases from V and 4 from J, leaving 12 bases between them. The CDR3 has 14 residues. Germline CDR1 DFQATT, CDR2 SNEGSKA (reference sequence).

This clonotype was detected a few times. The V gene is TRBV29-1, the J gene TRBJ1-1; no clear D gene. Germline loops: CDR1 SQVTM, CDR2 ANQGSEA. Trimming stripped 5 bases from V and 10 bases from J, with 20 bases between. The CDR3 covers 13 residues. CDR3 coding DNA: TGCAGCGTTACAACCGGACTTACAAAGAGAGCTTTCTTT. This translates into CSVTTGLTKRAFF.

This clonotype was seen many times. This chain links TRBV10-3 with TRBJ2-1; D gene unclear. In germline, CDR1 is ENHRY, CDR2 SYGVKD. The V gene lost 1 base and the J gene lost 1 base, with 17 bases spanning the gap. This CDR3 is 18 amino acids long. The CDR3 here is CAISEFSNRPGSYNEQFF. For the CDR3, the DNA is TGTGCCATCAGTGAGTTCTCTAACAGACCCGGTTCCTACAATGAGCAGTTCTTC.

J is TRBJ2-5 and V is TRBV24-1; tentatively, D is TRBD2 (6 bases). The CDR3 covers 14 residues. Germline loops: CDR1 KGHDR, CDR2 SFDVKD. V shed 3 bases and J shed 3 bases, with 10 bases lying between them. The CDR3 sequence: CATSDAWEEETQYF. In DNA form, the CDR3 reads TGTGCCACCAGTGATGCCTGGGAGGAAGAGACCCAGTACTTC.

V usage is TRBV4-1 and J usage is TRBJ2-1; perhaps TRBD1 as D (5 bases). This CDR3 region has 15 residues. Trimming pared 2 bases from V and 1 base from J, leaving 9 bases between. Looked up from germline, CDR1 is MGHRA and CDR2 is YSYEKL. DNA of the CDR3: TGCGCCAGCAGCCAATATAGGGGATCCTACAATGAGCAGTTCTTC. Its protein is CASSQYRGSYNEQFF.

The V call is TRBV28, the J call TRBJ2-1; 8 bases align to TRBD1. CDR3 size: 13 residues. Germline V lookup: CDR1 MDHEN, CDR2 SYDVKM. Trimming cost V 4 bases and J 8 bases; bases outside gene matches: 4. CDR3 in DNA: TGTGCCAGCAGTTCCGACAGGGGTGATGAGCAGTTCTTC. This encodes CASSSDRGDEQFF. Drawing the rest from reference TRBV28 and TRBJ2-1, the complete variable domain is DVKVTQSSRYLVKRTGEKVFLECVQDMDHENMFWYRQDPGLGLRLIYFSYDVKMKEKGDIPEGYSVSREKKERFSLILESASTNQTSMYLCASSSDRGDEQFFGPGTRLTVL.

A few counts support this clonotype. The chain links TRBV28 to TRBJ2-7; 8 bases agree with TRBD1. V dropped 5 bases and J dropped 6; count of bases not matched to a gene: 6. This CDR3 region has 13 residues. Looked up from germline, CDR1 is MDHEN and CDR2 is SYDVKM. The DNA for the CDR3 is TGTGCCAGCAGTCGACAGGGGTGGGGCGAGCAGTACTTC. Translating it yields CASSRQGWGEQYF.

Here the CDR3 DNA reads TGTGCCAGCAGCAAAGCCAAGGCGGGGGCAAACACAGATACGCAGTATTTT. Protein sequence: CASSKAKAGANTDTQYF. V gene TRBV21-1 combines with J gene TRBJ2-3; no DNA check was done on the table's D call, TRBD1. TRBV21-1 is a pseudogene. The CDR3 has 17 amino acids.

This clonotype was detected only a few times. CDR3 sequence reads: CASSLDSGYNEQFF. CDR3 DNA sequence: TGTGCCAGCAGCTTAGATTCCGGCTACAATGAGCAGTTCTTC. The V and J genes are TRBV7-2 and TRBJ2-1; the D is unclear. The length of the CDR3 is 14 residues. Trimming shortened V by 1 base and J by 3 bases, and 7 bases separated the two germline ends. Germline CDR1 reads SGHTA; CDR2 reads FQGNSA.

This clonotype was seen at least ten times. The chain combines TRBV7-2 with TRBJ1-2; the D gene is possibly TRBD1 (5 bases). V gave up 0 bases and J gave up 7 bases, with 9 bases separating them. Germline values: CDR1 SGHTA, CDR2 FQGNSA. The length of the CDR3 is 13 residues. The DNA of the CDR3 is TGTGCCAGCAGCTTAGCGCAGGGTAGTGGCTACACCTTC. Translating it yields CASSLAQGSGYTF.

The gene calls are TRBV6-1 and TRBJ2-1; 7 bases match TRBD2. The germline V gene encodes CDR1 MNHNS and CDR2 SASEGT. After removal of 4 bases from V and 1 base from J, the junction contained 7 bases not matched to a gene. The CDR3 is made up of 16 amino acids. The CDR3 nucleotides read TGTGCCAGCAGTGGGGCGGGAGCGGGGTCCTACAATGAGCAGTTCTTC. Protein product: CASSGAGAGSYNEQFF.

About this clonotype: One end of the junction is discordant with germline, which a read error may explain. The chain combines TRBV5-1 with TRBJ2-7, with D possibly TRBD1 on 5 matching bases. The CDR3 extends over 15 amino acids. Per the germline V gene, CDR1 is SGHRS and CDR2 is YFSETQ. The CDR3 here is CASRLDRQSSYEQYF. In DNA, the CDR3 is TGCGCCAGCAGGTTGGACCGACAGAGCTCCTACGAGCAGTACTTC.

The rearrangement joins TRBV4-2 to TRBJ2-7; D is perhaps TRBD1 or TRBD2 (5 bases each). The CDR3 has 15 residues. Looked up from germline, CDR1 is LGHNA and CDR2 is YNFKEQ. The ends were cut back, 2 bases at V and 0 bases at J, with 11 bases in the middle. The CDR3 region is CASSQPGPSSYEQYF. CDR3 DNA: TGTGCCAGCAGCCAACCGGGGCCGAGCTCCTACGAGCAGTACTTC.

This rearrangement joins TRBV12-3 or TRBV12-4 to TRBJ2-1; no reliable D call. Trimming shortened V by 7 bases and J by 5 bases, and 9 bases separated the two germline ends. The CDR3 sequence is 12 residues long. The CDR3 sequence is CASTSEDNEQFF. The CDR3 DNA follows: TGTGCCAGCACAAGCGAAGACAATGAGCAGTTCTTC.

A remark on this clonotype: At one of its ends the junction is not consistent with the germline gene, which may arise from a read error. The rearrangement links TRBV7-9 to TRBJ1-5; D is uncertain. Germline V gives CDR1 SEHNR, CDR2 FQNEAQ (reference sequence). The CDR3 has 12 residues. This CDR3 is CASSLGIQPRHF. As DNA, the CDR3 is TGTGCCAGCAGCTTAGGCATTCAGCCCCGGCATTTT.

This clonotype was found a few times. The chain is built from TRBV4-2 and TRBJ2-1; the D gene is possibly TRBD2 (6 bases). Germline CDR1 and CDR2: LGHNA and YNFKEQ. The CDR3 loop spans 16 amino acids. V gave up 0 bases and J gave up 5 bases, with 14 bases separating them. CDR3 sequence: CASSQDLKASDNEQFF. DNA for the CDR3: TGTGCCAGCAGCCAAGATCTAAAGGCTAGCGACAATGAGCAGTTCTTC.

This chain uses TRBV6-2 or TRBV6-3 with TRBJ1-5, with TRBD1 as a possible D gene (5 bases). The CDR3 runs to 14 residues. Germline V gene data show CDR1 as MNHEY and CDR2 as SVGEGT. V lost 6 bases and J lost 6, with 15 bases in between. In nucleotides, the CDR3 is TGTGCCAGCAGCACCCGACATGGGGCTCAGCCCCAGCATTTT. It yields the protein CASSTRHGAQPQHF.

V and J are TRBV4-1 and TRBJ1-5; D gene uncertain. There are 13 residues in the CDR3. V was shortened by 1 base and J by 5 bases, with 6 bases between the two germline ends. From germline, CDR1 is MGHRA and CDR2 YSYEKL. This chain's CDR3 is CASSQALYQPQHF. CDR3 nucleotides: TGCGCCAGCAGCCAAGCCCTTTATCAGCCCCAGCATTTT.

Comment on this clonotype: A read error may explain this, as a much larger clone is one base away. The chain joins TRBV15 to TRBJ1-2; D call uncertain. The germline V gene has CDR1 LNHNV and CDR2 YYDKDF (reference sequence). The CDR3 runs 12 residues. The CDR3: CVTSRDGYGYTF. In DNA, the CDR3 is TGTGTCACCAGCAGAGACGGTTATGGCTACACCTTC.

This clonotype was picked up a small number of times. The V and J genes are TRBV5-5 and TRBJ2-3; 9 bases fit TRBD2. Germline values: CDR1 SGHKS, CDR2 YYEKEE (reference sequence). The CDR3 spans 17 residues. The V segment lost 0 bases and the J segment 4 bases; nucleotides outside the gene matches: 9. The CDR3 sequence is CASSLERAGGQADTQYF. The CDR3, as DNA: TGTGCCAGCAGCTTGGAGCGAGCGGGGGGCCAAGCAGATACGCAGTATTTT.

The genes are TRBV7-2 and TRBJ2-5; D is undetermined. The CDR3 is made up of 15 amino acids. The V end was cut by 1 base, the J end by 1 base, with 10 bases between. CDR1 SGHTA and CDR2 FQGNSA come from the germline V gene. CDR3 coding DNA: TGTGCCAGCAGCTTAGGGGTGACCTCCCAAGAGACCCAGTACTTC. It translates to CASSLGVTSQETQYF.

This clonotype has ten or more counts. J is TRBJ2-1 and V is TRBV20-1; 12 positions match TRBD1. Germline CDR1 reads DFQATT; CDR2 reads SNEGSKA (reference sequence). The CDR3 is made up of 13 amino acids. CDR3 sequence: CSGGTGGPNEQFF. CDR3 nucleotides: TGCAGCGGGGGGACAGGGGGCCCCAATGAGCAGTTCTTC.

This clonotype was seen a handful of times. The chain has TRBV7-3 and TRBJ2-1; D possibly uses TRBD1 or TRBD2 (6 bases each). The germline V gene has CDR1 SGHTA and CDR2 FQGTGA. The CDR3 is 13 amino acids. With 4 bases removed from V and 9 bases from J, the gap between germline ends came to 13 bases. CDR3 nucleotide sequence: TGTGCCAGCAGCTCGGGGGCCCTCGGTGAGCAGTTCTTC. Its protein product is CASSSGALGEQFF.